Below, 14 T cell receptor beta chains from the same sample are listed, as sequenced in a study of identical twins. TCRdb reprocessed the 5' RACE reads with MiXCR, giving one entry per CDR3 protein. The sample yields about 530,000 distinct CDR3 sequences, approximately 20% seen once. This sample also appeared in a second study, on yellow fever vaccine responses in identical twins.

Sequenced: CD4+ T cells sorted from blood. The receptors here all came from a woman younger than 35 in good health.

The chain has TRBV10-2 and TRBJ2-7, with 7 bases identical to TRBD2. Per the germline V gene, CDR1 is WSHSY and CDR2 is SAAADI. The V segment lost 7 bases and the J segment 0 bases; nucleotides outside the gene matches: 9. This CDR3 comprises 15 residues. CDR3 bases: TGCGCCAGCACTGACAGCGGGATGAGCTCCTACGAGCAGTACTTC. As protein: CASTDSGMSSYEQYF.

The J gene is TRBJ2-5, the V gene TRBV12-3 or TRBV12-4, with D perhaps matching TRBD1 (5 bases). Trimming stripped 2 bases from V and 6 bases from J, with 10 bases between. The CDR3 spans 13 residues. CDR3 in amino acids: CASSLSGAKTQYF. DNA of the CDR3: TGTGCCAGCAGTTTAAGTGGGGCGAAGACCCAGTACTTC.

This chain joins TRBV7-8 and TRBJ2-1, with D uncertain. From germline, CDR1 is SGHVS and CDR2 FQNEAQ. Between the trimmed V and J ends, which lost 0 bases and 6 bases, there was a span of 12 bases. There are 15 residues in the CDR3. The CDR3 nucleotides read TGTGCCAGCAGCTTAGCGCGTGGGTTTTTCAATGAGCAGTTCTTC. Residues: CASSLARGFFNEQFF. The full variable domain, its missing parts supplied by reference TRBV7-8 and TRBJ2-1, is GAGVSQSPRYKVAKRGQDVALRCDPISGHVSLFWYQQALGQGPEFLTYFQNEAQLDKSGLPSDRFFAERPEGSVSTLKIQRTQQEDSAVYLCASSLARGFFNEQFFGPGTRLTVL.

This rearrangement joins TRBV12-3 or TRBV12-4 to TRBJ2-7; D might be TRBD1 (6 bases). Trimming took 3 bases from V and 4 from J, leaving 10 bases between them. This CDR3 spans 13 amino acids. The CDR3 here is CASSFGRGYEQYV. CDR3 in DNA: TGTGCCAGCAGTTTCGGCAGGGGTTACGAGCAGTACGTC.

This clonotype occurred a few times. This chain links TRBV5-6 with TRBJ2-3, with a tentative D call TRBD1 (5 bases). The CDR3 contains 14 residues. Germline values: CDR1 SGHDT, CDR2 YYEEEE. V dropped 4 bases and J dropped 2 bases, with 11 bases sitting between them. This CDR3 reads CASSQGHDTDTQYF. The CDR3 DNA sequence: TGTGCCAGCAGCCAAGGACACGACACAGATACGCAGTATTTT.

The J gene is TRBJ2-5, the V gene TRBV20-1, with TRBD2 as a possible D gene (7 bases). Trimming cost V 6 bases and J 5 bases, with 19 bases left between them. The germline V gene encodes CDR1 DFQATT and CDR2 SNEGSKA (reference sequence). The length of the CDR3 is 14 residues. The DNA for the CDR3 is TGCAGTGCCTCGGGGGGCAGGGGAGGGGAGACCCAGTACTTC. This codes for CSASGGRGGETQYF.

The V and J genes are TRBV5-1 and TRBJ2-1, with 9 bases identical to TRBD2. With V trimmed by 0 bases and J by 0 bases, 13 bases remained unmatched. The CDR3 extends over 20 amino acids. Germline V gives CDR1 SGHRS, CDR2 YFSETQ. The CDR3 DNA is TGCGCCAGCAGCTTGGTACTAACAGCGGGAGGCGAGAGCTCCTACAATGAGCAGTTCTTC. It codes for CASSLVLTAGGESSYNEQFF. Full variable domain (remainder filled in from reference TRBV5-1 and TRBJ2-1): KAGVTQTPRYLIKTRGQQVTLSCSPISGHRSVSWYQQTPGQGLQFLFEYFSETQRNKGNFPGRFSGRQFSNSRSEMNVSTLELGDSALYLCASSLVLTAGGESSYNEQFFGPGTRLTVL.

The table lists this clonotype with a few counts. The chain joins TRBV5-1 to TRBJ1-2; TRBD1 aligns across 8 bases. Germline CDR1 SGHRS, CDR2 YFSETQ. The junction had 5 bases not matched to a gene; V was cut back by 5 bases and J by 5 bases. The CDR3 runs to 13 residues. Written as DNA, the CDR3 is TGCGCCAGCAGACCTGGACAGGGATATGGCTACACCTTC. Translation: CASRPGQGYGYTF.

This clonotype was seen only a few times. The V and J genes are TRBV7-2 and TRBJ2-3, with 8 positions matching TRBD2. Trimming cost V 1 base and J 1 base; bases outside gene matches: 7. Germline loops: CDR1 SGHTA, CDR2 FQGNSA. The CDR3 extends over 17 amino acids. This chain's CDR3 is CASSLGPAGVGTDTQYF. The CDR3 DNA reads TGTGCCAGCAGCTTAGGCCCAGCGGGAGTGGGCACAGATACGCAGTATTTT.

The chain couples TRBV11-1 to TRBJ2-2; TRBD2 is a possible D gene (6 bases). There are 14 residues in the CDR3. Germline V CDR1 and CDR2: SGHAT, FQDESV (reference sequence). With 3 bases removed from V and 6 bases from J, the gap between germline ends came to 11 bases. This chain's CDR3 is CASSFGTAPGELFF. The CDR3 DNA reads TGTGCCAGCAGCTTTGGGACTGCGCCCGGGGAGCTGTTTTTT.

This clonotype has a handful of counts. The gene calls are TRBV5-1 and TRBJ2-1; 8 bases match TRBD2. The length of the CDR3 is 14 residues. Trimming cost V 4 bases and J 6 bases; bases outside gene matches: 6. CDR1 SGHRS and CDR2 YFSETQ come from the germline V gene. CDR3 residues: CASSREGGFNEQFF. As DNA, the CDR3 is TGCGCCAGCAGCCGGGAGGGGGGCTTCAATGAGCAGTTCTTC.

This chain links TRBV12-3 or TRBV12-4 with TRBJ2-7; the D gene is possibly TRBD2 (7 bases). CDR3 length equals 14 residues. Trimming cost V 1 base and J 6 bases, with 13 bases left between them. The CDR3 DNA reads as TGTGCCAGCAGTTTAGACAGGGTAGCGGGCGAGCAGTACTTC. It yields the protein CASSLDRVAGEQYF.

The rearrangement uses TRBV19 and TRBJ1-6; no clear D gene. The CDR3 spans 12 residues. V was shortened by 3 bases and J by 14 bases, with 11 bases between the two germline ends. CDR1 LNHDA and CDR2 SQIVND come from the germline V gene (reference sequence). In DNA form, the CDR3 reads TGTGCCAGTAGTATCGAAGGTCAAGCCCTCCACTTT. It translates to CASSIEGQALHF.

This clonotype was seen a handful of times. The rearrangement uses TRBV6-1 and TRBJ2-1; D is unresolved. V gave up 5 bases and J gave up 7 bases, with 21 bases separating them. Germline loops: CDR1 MNHNS, CDR2 SASEGT. This CDR3 comprises 16 residues. The CDR3 region has the DNA TGTGCCAGCAGTCGAAATACCCTCCTCGTCGCTAATGAGCAGTTCTTC. It specifies CASSRNTLLVANEQFF.